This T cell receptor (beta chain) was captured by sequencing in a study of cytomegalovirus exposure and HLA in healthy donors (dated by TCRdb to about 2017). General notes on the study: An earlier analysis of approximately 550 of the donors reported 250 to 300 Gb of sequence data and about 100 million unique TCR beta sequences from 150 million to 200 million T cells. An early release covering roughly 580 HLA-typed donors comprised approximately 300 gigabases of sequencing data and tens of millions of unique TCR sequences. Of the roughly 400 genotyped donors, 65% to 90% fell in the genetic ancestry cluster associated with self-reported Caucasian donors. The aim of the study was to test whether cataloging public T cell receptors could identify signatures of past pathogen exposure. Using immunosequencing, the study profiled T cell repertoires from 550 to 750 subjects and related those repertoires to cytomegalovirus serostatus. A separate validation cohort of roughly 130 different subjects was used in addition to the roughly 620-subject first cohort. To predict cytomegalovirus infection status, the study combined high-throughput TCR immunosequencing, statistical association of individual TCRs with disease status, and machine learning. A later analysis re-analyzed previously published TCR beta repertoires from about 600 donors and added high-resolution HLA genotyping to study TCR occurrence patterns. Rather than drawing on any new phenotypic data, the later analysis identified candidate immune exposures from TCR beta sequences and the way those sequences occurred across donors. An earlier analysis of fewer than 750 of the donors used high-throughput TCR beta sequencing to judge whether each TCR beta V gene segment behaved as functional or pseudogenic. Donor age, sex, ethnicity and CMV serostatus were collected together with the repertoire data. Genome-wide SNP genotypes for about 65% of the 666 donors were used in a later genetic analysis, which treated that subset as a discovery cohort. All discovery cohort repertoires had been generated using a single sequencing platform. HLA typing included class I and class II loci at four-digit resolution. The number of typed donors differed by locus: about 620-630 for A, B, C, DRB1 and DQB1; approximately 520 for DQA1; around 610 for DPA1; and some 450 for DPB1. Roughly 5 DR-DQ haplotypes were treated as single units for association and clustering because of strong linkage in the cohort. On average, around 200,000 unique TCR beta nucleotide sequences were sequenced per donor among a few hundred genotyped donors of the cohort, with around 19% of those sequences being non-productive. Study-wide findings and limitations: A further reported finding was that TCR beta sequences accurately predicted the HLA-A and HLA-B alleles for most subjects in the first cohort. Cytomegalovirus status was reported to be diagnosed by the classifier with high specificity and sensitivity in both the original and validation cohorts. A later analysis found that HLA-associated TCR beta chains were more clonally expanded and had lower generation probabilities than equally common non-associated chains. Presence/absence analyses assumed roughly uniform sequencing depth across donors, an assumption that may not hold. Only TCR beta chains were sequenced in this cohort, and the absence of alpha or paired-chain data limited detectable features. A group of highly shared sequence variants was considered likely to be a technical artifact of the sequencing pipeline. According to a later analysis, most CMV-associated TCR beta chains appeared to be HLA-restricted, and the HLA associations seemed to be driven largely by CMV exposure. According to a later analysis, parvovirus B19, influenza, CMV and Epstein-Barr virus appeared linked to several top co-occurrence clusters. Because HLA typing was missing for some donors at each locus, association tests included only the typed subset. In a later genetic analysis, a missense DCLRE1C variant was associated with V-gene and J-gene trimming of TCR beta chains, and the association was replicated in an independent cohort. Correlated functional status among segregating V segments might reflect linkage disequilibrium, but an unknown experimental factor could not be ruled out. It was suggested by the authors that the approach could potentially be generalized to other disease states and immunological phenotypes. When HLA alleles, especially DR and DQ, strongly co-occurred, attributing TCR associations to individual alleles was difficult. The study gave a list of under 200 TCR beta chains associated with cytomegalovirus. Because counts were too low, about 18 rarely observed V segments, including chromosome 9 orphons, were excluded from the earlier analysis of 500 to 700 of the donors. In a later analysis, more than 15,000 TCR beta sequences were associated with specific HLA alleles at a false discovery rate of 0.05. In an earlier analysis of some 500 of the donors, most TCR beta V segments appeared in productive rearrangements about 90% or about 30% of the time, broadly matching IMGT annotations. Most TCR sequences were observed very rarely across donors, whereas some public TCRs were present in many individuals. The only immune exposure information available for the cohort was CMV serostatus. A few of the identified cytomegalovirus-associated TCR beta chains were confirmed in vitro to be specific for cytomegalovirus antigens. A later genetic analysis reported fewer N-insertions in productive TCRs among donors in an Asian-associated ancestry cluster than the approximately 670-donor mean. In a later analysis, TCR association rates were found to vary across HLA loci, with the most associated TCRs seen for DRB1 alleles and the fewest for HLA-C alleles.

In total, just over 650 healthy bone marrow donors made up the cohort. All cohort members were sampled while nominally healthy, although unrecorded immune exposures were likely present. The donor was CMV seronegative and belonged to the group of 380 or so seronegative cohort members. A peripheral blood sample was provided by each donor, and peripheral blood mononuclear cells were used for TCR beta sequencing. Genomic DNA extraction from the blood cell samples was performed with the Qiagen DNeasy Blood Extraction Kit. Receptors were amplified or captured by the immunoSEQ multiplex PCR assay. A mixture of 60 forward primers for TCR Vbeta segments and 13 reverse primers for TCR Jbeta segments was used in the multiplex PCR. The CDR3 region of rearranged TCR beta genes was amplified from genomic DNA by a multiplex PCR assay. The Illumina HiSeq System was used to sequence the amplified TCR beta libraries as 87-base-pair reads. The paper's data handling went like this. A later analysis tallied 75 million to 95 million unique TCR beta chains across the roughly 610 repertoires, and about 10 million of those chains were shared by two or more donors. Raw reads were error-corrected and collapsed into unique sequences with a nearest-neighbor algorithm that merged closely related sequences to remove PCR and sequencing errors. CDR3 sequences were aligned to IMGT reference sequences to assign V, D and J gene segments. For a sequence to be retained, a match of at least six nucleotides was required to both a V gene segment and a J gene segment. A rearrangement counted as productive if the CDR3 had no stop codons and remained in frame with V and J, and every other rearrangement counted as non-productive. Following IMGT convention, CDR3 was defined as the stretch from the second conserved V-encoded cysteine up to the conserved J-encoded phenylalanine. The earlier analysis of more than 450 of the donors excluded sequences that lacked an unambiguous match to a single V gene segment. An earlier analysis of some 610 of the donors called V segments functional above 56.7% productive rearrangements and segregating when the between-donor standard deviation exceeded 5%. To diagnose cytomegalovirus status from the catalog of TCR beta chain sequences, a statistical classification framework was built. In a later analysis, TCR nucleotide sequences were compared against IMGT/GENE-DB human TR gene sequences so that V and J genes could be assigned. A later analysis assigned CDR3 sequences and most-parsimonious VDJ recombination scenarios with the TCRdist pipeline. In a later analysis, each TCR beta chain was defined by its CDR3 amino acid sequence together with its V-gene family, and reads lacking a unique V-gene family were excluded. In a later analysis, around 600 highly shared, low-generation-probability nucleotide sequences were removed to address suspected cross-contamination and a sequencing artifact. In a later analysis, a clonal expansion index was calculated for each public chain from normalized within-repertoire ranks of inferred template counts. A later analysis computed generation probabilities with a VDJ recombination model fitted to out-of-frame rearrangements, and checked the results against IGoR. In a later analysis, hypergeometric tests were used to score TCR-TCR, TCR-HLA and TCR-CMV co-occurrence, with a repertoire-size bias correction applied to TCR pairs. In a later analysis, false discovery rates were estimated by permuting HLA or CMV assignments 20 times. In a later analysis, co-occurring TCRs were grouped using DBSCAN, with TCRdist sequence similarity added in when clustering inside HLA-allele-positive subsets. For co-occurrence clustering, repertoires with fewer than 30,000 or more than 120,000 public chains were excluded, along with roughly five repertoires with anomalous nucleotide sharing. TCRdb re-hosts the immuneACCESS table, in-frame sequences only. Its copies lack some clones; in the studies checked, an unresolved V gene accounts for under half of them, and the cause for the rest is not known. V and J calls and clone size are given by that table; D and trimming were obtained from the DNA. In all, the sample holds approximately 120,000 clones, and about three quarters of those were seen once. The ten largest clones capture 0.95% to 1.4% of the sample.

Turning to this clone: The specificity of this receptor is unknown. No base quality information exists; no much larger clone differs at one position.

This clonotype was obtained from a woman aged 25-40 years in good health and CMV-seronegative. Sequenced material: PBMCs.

The nucleotide sequence reads TGTGCCAGCAGTGAAACTAGCGGGAGCCACGAGCAGTACTTC. Translated, this is CASSETSGSHEQYF. The sequence joins TRBV2 to TRBJ2-7; the central 11 bases match TRBD2. The V end gives up 2 bases and the J end 5 bases, leaving 2 bases in the junction not matched to a gene. From its cysteine to its phenylalanine, the CDR3 spans 14 amino acids. The kept DNA is CDR3 alone, 42 bases in frame from the first base. Via the germline V gene, CDR1 is SNHLY and CDR2 FYNNEI.